A selection of T cell receptor beta chains follows, all from one sample in a study of T cell responses to AZD1222 COVID-19 vaccine. Method: immunoSEQ multiplex PCR; TCRdb's copy keeps in-frame clones and lacks some. In the table there are roughly 80,000 clones, 80% to 85% of which are singletons. The input for sequencing was peripheral blood, taken on day 0 of AZD1222 vaccination. These TCRs come from an adult in good health. CDR3s include the opening cysteine and the closing phenylalanine or tryptophan. D genes are given only for firm matches. Clone size, where shown, is once, few, many, or a class for clones that have expanded.

D gene: NA; J gene: TRBJ1-2; clone size: NA; V gene: TRBV7-2; CDR3 protein: CASSLNRESGGYTF; CDR3 DNA: TGTGCCAGCAGCTTAAACAGGGAATCGGGTGGCTACACCTTC
D gene: TRBD2; J gene: TRBJ2-3; clone size: NA; V gene: TRBV5-8; CDR3 protein: CASRVGYRTSGSTDTQYF; CDR3 DNA: TGTGCCAGCAGGGTGGGGTACCGGACTAGCGGGAGCACAGATACGCAGTATTTT
D gene: NA; J gene: TRBJ1-3; clone size: NA; V gene: TRBV14; CDR3 protein: CASSQVGYWGSSSGNTIYF; CDR3 DNA: TGTGCCAGCAGCCAAGTAGGGTATTGGGGATCATCCTCTGGAAACACCATATATTTT
D gene: NA; J gene: TRBJ1-1; clone size: NA; V gene: TRBV6-5; CDR3 protein: CASTPTAGVNTEAFF; CDR3 DNA: TGTGCCAGCACCCCCACCGCAGGGGTGAACACTGAAGCTTTCTTT
D gene: TRBD1; J gene: TRBJ2-1; clone size: NA; V gene: TRBV7-9; CDR3 protein: CASSSGGARYNEQFF; CDR3 DNA: TGTGCCAGCAGCTCAGGGGGCGCGAGGTACAATGAGCAGTTCTTC
D gene: NA; J gene: TRBJ1-1; clone size: NA; V gene: TRBV21-1; CDR3 protein: CASSKRRRGGNTEAFF; CDR3 DNA: TGTGCCAGCAGCAAGAGAAGGCGGGGCGGGAACACTGAAGCTTTCTTT
D gene: TRBD2; J gene: TRBJ2-4; clone size: NA; V gene: TRBV7-2; CDR3 protein: CASSQGLAGGLIQYF; CDR3 DNA: TGTGCCAGCAGCCAAGGACTAGCGGGAGGGCTCATTCAGTACTTC
D gene: NA; J gene: TRBJ2-6; clone size: NA; V gene: TRBV2; CDR3 protein: CASRAGPRNSGANVLTF; CDR3 DNA: TGTGCCAGCAGGGCGGGACCGCGAAACTCTGGGGCCAACGTCCTGACTTTC
D gene: TRBD1; J gene: TRBJ1-2; clone size: NA; V gene: TRBV6-4; CDR3 protein: CASRGGQNYGYTF; CDR3 DNA: TGTGCCAGCAGGGGGGGACAGAATTATGGCTACACCTTC
D gene: TRBD1; J gene: TRBJ1-4; clone size: NA; V gene: TRBV2; CDR3 protein: CASRDRDGGPNEKLFF; CDR3 DNA: TGTGCCAGCAGGGACAGGGATGGAGGCCCTAATGAAAAACTGTTTTTT
D gene: NA; J gene: TRBJ1-1; clone size: NA; V gene: TRBV10-3; CDR3 protein: CAISSPGMNTEAFF; CDR3 DNA: TGTGCCATCAGCTCTCCAGGGATGAACACTGAAGCTTTCTTT
D gene: TRBD1; J gene: TRBJ1-2; clone size: NA; V gene: TRBV11-2; CDR3 protein: CASSPDRGWDYGYTF; CDR3 DNA: TGTGCCAGCAGCCCGGACAGGGGGTGGGACTATGGCTACACCTTC
D gene: NA; J gene: TRBJ2-1; clone size: NA; V gene: TRBV7-2; CDR3 protein: CASSLASRGPYNEQFF; CDR3 DNA: TGTGCCAGCAGCTTAGCGTCACGGGGGCCATACAATGAGCAGTTCTTC
D gene: NA; J gene: TRBJ2-3; clone size: NA; V gene: TRBV2; CDR3 protein: CASSEGLRGGRTDTQYF; CDR3 DNA: TGTGCCAGCAGTGAAGGGTTGAGGGGGGGGCGCACAGATACGCAGTATTTT
D gene: NA; J gene: TRBJ1-3; clone size: NA; V gene: TRBV6-6; CDR3 protein: CASRPLGGNGNTIYF; CDR3 DNA: TGTGCCAGCAGACCTCTAGGAGGGAATGGAAACACCATATATTTT
D gene: NA; J gene: TRBJ2-1; clone size: NA; V gene: TRBV9; CDR3 protein: CASSAFGGAHNEQFF; CDR3 DNA: TGTGCCAGCAGCGCTTTTGGAGGCGCCCACAATGAGCAGTTCTTC
D gene: NA; J gene: TRBJ2-2; clone size: NA; V gene: TRBV4-1; CDR3 protein: CASSARRDISTGELFF; CDR3 DNA: TGCGCCAGCAGCGCTAGACGGGACATTTCTACCGGGGAGCTGTTTTTT
D gene: NA; J gene: TRBJ1-1; clone size: NA; V gene: TRBV3-1/TRBV3-2; CDR3 protein: CASSQGWADTEAFF; CDR3 DNA: TGTGCCAGCAGCCAGGGCTGGGCGGACACTGAAGCTTTCTTT
D gene: NA; J gene: TRBJ1-5; clone size: NA; V gene: TRBV23-1; CDR3 protein: CASSQSLGAIYQPQHF; CDR3 DNA: TGCGCCAGCAGTCAATCGCTGGGGGCTATCTATCAGCCCCAGCATTTT
D gene: NA; J gene: TRBJ2-2; clone size: once; V gene: TRBV2; CDR3 protein: CASSAPGRMNTGELFF; CDR3 DNA: TGTGCCAGCAGCGCACCGGGCCGAATGAACACCGGGGAGCTGTTTTTT